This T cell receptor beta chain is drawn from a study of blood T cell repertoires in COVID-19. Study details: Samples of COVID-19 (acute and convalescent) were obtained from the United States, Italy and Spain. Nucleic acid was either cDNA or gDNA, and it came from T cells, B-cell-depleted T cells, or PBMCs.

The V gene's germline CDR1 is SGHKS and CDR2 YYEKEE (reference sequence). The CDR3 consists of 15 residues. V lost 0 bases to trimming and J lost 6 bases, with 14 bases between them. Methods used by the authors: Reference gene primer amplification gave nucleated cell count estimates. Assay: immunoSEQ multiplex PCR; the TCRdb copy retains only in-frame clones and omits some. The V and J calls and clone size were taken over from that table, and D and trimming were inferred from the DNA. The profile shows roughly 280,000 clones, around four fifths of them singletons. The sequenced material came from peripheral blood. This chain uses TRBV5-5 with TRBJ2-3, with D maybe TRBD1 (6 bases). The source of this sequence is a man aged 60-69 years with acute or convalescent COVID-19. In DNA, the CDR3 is TGTGCCAGCAGCTTGGGGGGGCGAAGGGAGGATACGCAGTATTTT. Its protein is CASSLGGRREDTQYF.